These 10 T cell receptor beta chains were sequenced from one sample in a study of cytomegalovirus exposure and HLA in healthy donors. Both 60 Vbeta primers and 13 Jbeta primers went into the PCR. The method was immunoSEQ multiplex PCR; TCRdb's version includes in-frame clones alone and lacks a portion of them. The table records 180,000 or so clones, approximately 78% of them present only once. Sequenced: PBMCs. The receptors come from a woman in her fifties or sixties in good health and CMV-seropositive.

The chain joins TRBV2 to TRBJ2-3; 12 positions agree with TRBD2. CDR1 is SNHLY and CDR2 is FYNNEI in the germline V gene. The CDR3 length is 14 residues. V was pared by 8 bases and J by 2 bases, with 2 bases of the junction left unmatched. CDR3 amino acids: CASGTSGFTDTQYF. In DNA form, the CDR3 reads TGTGCCAGCGGGACTAGCGGGTTCACAGATACGCAGTATTTT.

The rearrangement uses TRBV21-1 and TRBJ2-3; no DNA check was done on the table's D call, TRBD2. TRBV21-1 is annotated as a pseudogene. This CDR3 is 16 amino acids long. CDR3 coding DNA: TGTGCCAGCACAGAAAGGCTAGCGGGAGATGGGGATACGCAGTATTTT. It translates to CASTERLAGDGDTQYF.

This chain joins TRBV7-9 and TRBJ2-1; TRBD2 matches at 8 bases. The CDR3 extends over 14 amino acids. Germline V gene data show CDR1 as SEHNR and CDR2 as FQNEAQ (reference sequence). Trimming cost V 5 bases and J 12 bases; bases outside gene matches: 12. In DNA form, the CDR3 reads TGTGCCAGCAGCCTCGGGCGGGGGGCGCCCGGGCAGTTCTTC. Its translation: CASSLGRGAPGQFF.

This clone was observed a handful of times. The chain combines TRBV10-1 with TRBJ2-1; D might be TRBD2 (5 bases). From germline, CDR1 is WNHNN and CDR2 SYGVQD (reference sequence). Trimming pared 0 bases from V and 15 bases from J, leaving 12 bases between. The CDR3 is 12 residues long. In DNA, the CDR3 is TGCGCCAGCAGTGAGTCGGTGGGAGAGAGGTTCTTC. Protein product: CASSESVGERFF.

The chain has TRBV20-1 and TRBJ2-3; the D is unclear. V lost 6 bases, J lost 2 bases, and 3 bases lay in between. Germline CDR1 reads DFQATT; CDR2 reads SNEGSKA (reference sequence). There are 10 residues in the CDR3. In DNA form, the CDR3 reads TGCAGTGCCTCCACAGATACGCAGTATTTT. It is translated as CSASTDTQYF.

The chain joins TRBV19 to TRBJ1-1; D uncertain. V was cut by 3 bases and J by 0 bases, with 8 bases left in between. Germline V gives CDR1 LNHDA, CDR2 SQIVND (reference sequence). This CDR3 contains 14 residues. This chain's CDR3 is CASSMTGMNTEAFF. Here the CDR3 DNA reads TGTGCCAGTAGTATGACGGGGATGAACACTGAAGCTTTCTTT.

The DNA for the CDR3 is TGTGCCAGCAGCCCCAGGGCCCAGAACACTGAAGCTTTCTTT. Its translation is CASSPRAQNTEAFF. V and J are TRBV7-8 and TRBJ1-1; maybe TRBD1 (5 bases). Germline values: CDR1 SGHVS, CDR2 FQNEAQ. V lost 5 bases and J 1 base, leaving 11 bases between the germline ends. This CDR3 has 14 amino acids.

The genes are TRBV21-1 and TRBJ1-6. TRBV21-1 has pseudogene status. This CDR3 is 11 amino acids long. CDR3 sequence reads: CASTFNSPLHF. CDR3 DNA sequence: TGTGCCAGCACCTTCAATTCACCCCTCCACTTT.

V gene TRBV7-6 combines with J gene TRBJ1-1; a possible D gene is TRBD1 (5 bases). The CDR3 is made up of 15 amino acids. Germline values: CDR1 SGHVS, CDR2 FNYEAQ. V dropped 1 base and J dropped 1 base, with 10 bases sitting between them. The CDR3 sequence is CASSLVGGGNTEAFF. The CDR3 DNA reads TGTGCCAGCAGCTTAGTGGGGGGAGGGAACACTGAAGCTTTCTTT.

The gene calls are TRBV28 and TRBJ2-7, with D possibly being TRBD2 (6 bases). Germline V lookup: CDR1 MDHEN, CDR2 SYDVKM. V was pared by 4 bases and J by 2 bases, with 15 bases between. The CDR3 is made up of 15 amino acids. The CDR3 region has the DNA TGTGCCAGCAGTTCCCCGCGGGGCAGTACCTACGAGCAGTACTTC. Protein sequence: CASSSPRGSTYEQYF. Filled out from reference TRBV28 and TRBJ2-7, the complete variable domain reads DVKVTQSSRYLVKRTGEKVFLECVQDMDHENMFWYRQDPGLGLRLIYFSYDVKMKEKGDIPEGYSVSREKKERFSLILESASTNQTSMYLCASSSPRGSTYEQYFGPGTRLTVT.